This TCR beta chain was sequenced during a study of T cells in Graves' hyperthyroidism and ophthalmopathy. This CDR3 contains 13 residues. Germline lookup yields CDR1 MGHDK and CDR2 SYGVNS. V lost 6 bases, J lost 7 bases, and 6 bases stayed unmatched. Amplification yielded TCR beta CDR3 regions, with RNA transcripts as the source. When the TCR CDR3 underwent first-round RT-PCR, the HTBI primer set was used. TCRdb independently ran MiXCR on the multiplex PCR reads; one entry per CDR3 protein. The sample shows approximately 330,000 distinct CDR3 sequences, roughly a fifth of them seen only once. Overall study results and limits: Most thyroid clonotypes that were expanded above 0.001 also turned up in blood.

When ophthalmopathy did not progress within 18 months, Graves' hyperthyroidism was considered stable. On this clonotype: Its specificity is not known.

Source material: blood. This receptor was identified in a woman aged 45-59 years with Graves' hyperthyroidism. This sequence joins TRBV25-1 and TRBJ2-5, with 9 bases fitting TRBD2. The chain's CDR3 is CASRGLAQGTQYF. CDR3 nucleotides: TGTGCCAGCAGGGGACTAGCCCAGGGGACCCAGTACTTC. The variable domain in full, completed from reference TRBV25-1 and TRBJ2-5, reads EADIYQTPRYLVIGTGKKITLECSQTMGHDKMYWYQQDPGMELHLIHYSYGVNSTEKGDLSSESTVSRIRTEHFPLTLESARPSHTSQYLCASRGLAQGTQYFGPGTRLLVL.